The sequence of this TCR beta chain was determined in a study of shared clonotypes between healthy human individuals. Trimming cost V 4 bases and J 6 bases; bases outside gene matches: 4. This CDR3 comprises 14 residues. Looked up from germline, CDR1 is SGHTA and CDR2 is FQGNSA. Broader study findings: What naive subsets generally showed was a larger estimated richness than memory subsets showed. The sole specimen, blood, was sampled, and tissue repertoires likely differ.

In the original processing: Sequence data from immunoSEQ were junction-only and lacked quality scores; consequently, filtering differed. Profiled with immunoSEQ multiplex PCR; TCRdb holds only in-frame clones, not every one. V, J and clone size reflect that table, while D and trimming were determined from the DNA. The sample carries about 1.1 million clones, 70% to 85% recorded once. CD4+ cells underwent separation, giving CD45RA+ naive and CD45RA-negative memory subsets. Concerning this clone: What it recognizes is unknown.

The rearrangement uses TRBV7-2 and TRBJ1-2; 11 bases align to TRBD1. The sample comprised memory CD4+ T cells from PBMCs. The sample's subset: CD45RA-negative fraction. The receptor comes from a man aged 18 to 30 in good health. Some clones in this sample may be carry-over from other donors' samples. The CDR3 reads CASSSGQGAHGYTF. The CDR3 DNA sequence: TGTGCCAGCAGCTCCGGACAGGGGGCGCATGGCTACACCTTC. Filled out from reference TRBV7-2 and TRBJ1-2, the complete variable domain reads GAGVSQSPSNKVTEKGKDVELRCDPISGHTALYWYRQSLGQGLEFLIYFQGNSAPDKSGLPSDRFSAERTGGSVSTLTIQRTQQEDSAVYLCASSSGQGAHGYTFGSGTRLTVV.